Listed below are T cell receptor beta chains from one sample, sequenced in a study of persistence of HIV-infected CD4 T cells. Antigen specificity for these receptors is unknown. Generated by immunoSEQ multiplex PCR, the TCRdb table keeps only in-frame clones and is missing some. The repertoire holds around 42,000 clones, with about four fifths as singletons. This specimen was CD4+ T cells sorted from PBMCs after approximately 20-hour stimulation, taken from a patient who received antiretroviral therapy. The receptor set was obtained from an adult man with HIV who was CMV-seropositive. CDR3s include the opening cysteine and the closing phenylalanine or tryptophan. The D gene is left open where the match is weak. Expanded clones are given a class, and other clones once, few, many or no size at all.

v_gene,d_gene,abundance,j_gene,CDR3nt,CDR3aa
TRBV5-1,.,.,TRBJ2-4,TGCGCCAGCAGCCCCCGTAGAAACATTCAGTACTTC,CASSPRRNIQYF
TRBV6-4,.,.,TRBJ1-5,TGTGCCAGCAGTGAGGAGACGGGTCAGCCCCAGCATTTT,CASSEETGQPQHF
TRBV4-1,TRBD1,.,TRBJ2-7,TGCGCCAGCAGCAAGACAGGGGGTTTTAACTACGAGCAGTACTTC,CASSKTGGFNYEQYF
TRBV5-1,.,.,TRBJ1-5,TGCGCCAGCAGCCGGGACGGAGCCGGGCAGCCCCAGCATTTT,CASSRDGAGQPQHF
TRBV7-9,TRBD1,few,TRBJ1-3,TGTGCCAGCAGCTTTGGGGGACAGTCGACCTCTGGAAACACCATATATTTT,CASSFGGQSTSGNTIYF
TRBV2,TRBD1,.,TRBJ1-4,TGTGCCAGCGGGACAGGGGTCGGCCGTGGTGAAAAACTGTTTTTT,CASGTGVGRGEKLFF
TRBV3-1/TRBV3-2,.,.,TRBJ2-1,TGTGCCAGCAGCTCCCGGGCGGCTCACTCCTACAATGAGCAGTTCTTC,CASSSRAAHSYNEQFF
TRBV5-1,.,few,TRBJ1-1,TGCGCCAGCAGCCCGACAGAACTTATGAACACTGAAGCTTTCTTT,CASSPTELMNTEAFF
TRBV29-1,TRBD1,.,TRBJ1-1,TGCAGCGGCCACAGGGGAGGGGGAACTGAAGCTTTCTTT,CSGHRGGGTEAFF
TRBV11-2,TRBD1,few,TRBJ2-7,TGTGCCAGCAGCCAGGACAGGGGCGTCTACGAGCAGTACTTC,CASSQDRGVYEQYF
TRBV7-3,TRBD1,.,TRBJ1-1,TGTGCCAGCAGCTTAAAGGGCCCCGGGACAGGGCCGAACACTGAAGCTTTCTTT,CASSLKGPGTGPNTEAFF
TRBV18,.,few,TRBJ1-5,TGTGCCAGCTCACCGGGGCAGGGATGGAATCAGCCCCAGCATTTT,CASSPGQGWNQPQHF
TRBV5-1,TRBD1,few,TRBJ1-1,TGCGCCAGCAGCTTAGTTGGACAGGGGAAGAACACTGAAGCTTTCTTT,CASSLVGQGKNTEAFF
TRBV7-2,.,few,TRBJ1-5,TGTGCCAGCAGCTACGACGGGACACATTCTCAGCCCCAGCATTTT,CASSYDGTHSQPQHF
TRBV2,.,.,TRBJ1-2,TGTGCCAGCAGACAGGGCGAGGGGTGGGGCTATGGCTACACCTTC,CASRQGEGWGYGYTF
TRBV7-8,TRBD1,few,TRBJ1-1,TGTGCCAGCAGCTTGGGACAGCTGAACACTGAAGCTTTCTTT,CASSLGQLNTEAFF
TRBV19,TRBD1,.,TRBJ1-5,TGTGCCAGTAGTATACGACAGGGCATGGAGCCCCAGCATTTT,CASSIRQGMEPQHF